This entry describes one TCR beta chain. What it binds is unknown. The V and J ends lost 8 bases and 0 bases respectively, with 10 bases between them. Germline CDR1 reads SQVTM; CDR2 reads ANQGSEA. The CDR3 consists of 13 residues. The data originate from a study of T cell responses to AZD1222 COVID-19 vaccine. Study-level results: Donors were mostly white British, more females; clonal diversity possibly underestimated. Spike regions recognized by vaccine-associated CD4 TCRs spanned the protein, led by 160-218 and 743-854.

Profiling relied on immunoSEQ multiplex PCR, and the TCRdb table lists in-frame clones only, not all of them. The sample lists some 180,000 clones; roughly 92% were seen once. The material sequenced was peripheral blood, taken on day 0 of AZD1222 vaccination. This chain connects TRBV29-1 to TRBJ2-2; D is perhaps TRBD1 (6 bases). The TCR was taken from an adult in good health. This chain's CDR3 is CSFWTANTGELFF. The CDR3 DNA sequence: TGCAGCTTTTGGACAGCGAACACCGGGGAGCTGTTTTTT.